The 31 T cell receptor beta chains given below trace back to one sample, sequenced in a study of blood T cell repertoires in COVID-19. The method was immunoSEQ multiplex PCR; TCRdb's version includes in-frame clones alone and lacks a portion of them. The table lists approximately 470,000 clones, approximately 86% of them singletons, with about 0.75% in the top ten. The specimen was PBMCs or T cells enriched from blood (not recorded which). The source is a woman in her late teens or twenties who had recovered from COVID-19.

CDR3 sequence (DNA): TGTGCCAGCAGCCCCTCCGGACAGGGGGAAACTGAAGCTTTCTTT. It yields the protein CASSPSGQGETEAFF. The chain combines TRBV3-1 (or the pseudogene TRBV3-2) with TRBJ1-1; TRBD1 matches at 10 bases. Germline CDR1 is LGHDT and CDR2 is YNNKEL (reference sequence). The CDR3 contains 15 residues. Germline trimming cut 4 bases from V and 5 bases from J; bases unmatched to any gene: 7.

The chain couples TRBV3-1 (or the pseudogene TRBV3-2) to TRBJ2-7, with 9 bases fitting TRBD2. Per germline, CDR1 LGHDT and CDR2 YNNKEL (reference sequence). With 0 bases clipped from V and 6 bases from J, the junction kept 6 bases outside the gene matches. This CDR3 region has 15 residues. Here the CDR3 DNA reads TGTGCCAGCAGCCAAGATTGGCGGGGGGGAGGCGAGCAGTACTTC. Translation: CASSQDWRGGGEQYF.

The chain uses TRBV10-3 and TRBJ2-1, with 9 bases that match TRBD1. The germline V gene has CDR1 ENHRY and CDR2 SYGVKD. Unmatched junction bases numbered 8, after V lost 0 bases and J lost 14 bases. This CDR3 region has 14 residues. CDR3 DNA: TGTGCCATCAGTGAGTCAAGGGACAGGGAAAAAAAGTTCTTC. It codes for CAISESRDREKKFF.

The V and J genes are TRBV5-1 and TRBJ2-7; 9 positions match TRBD1. Germline V CDR1 and CDR2: SGHRS, YFSETQ. There are 15 residues in the CDR3. The J segment lost 7 bases and the V segment lost 0 bases, leaving 8 bases of the junction unmatched. The CDR3 DNA reads TGCGCCAGCAGCTTGGAGTACAGGGGGCGTGGGGAGCAGTACTTC. Translating gives CASSLEYRGRGEQYF.

The chain recombines TRBV4-1 with TRBJ2-5; D not resolved. Germline CDR1 reads MGHRA; CDR2 reads YSYEKL. Trimming took 5 bases from V and 2 from J, leaving 6 bases between them. The CDR3 runs to 12 residues. The CDR3 DNA reads as TGCGCCAGCAGCAATATACAAGAGACCCAGTACTTC. Translated: CASSNIQETQYF.

The chain is built from TRBV29-1 and TRBJ1-1, with 11 bases that match TRBD1. The CDR3 consists of 14 residues. The J segment lost 7 bases and the V segment lost 7 bases, leaving 11 bases of the junction unmatched. CDR1 and CDR2 (germline): SQVTM, ANQGSEA. This chain's CDR3 is CSAELRTGGFEAFF. CDR3 DNA sequence: TGCAGCGCCGAGCTTCGGACAGGGGGCTTTGAAGCTTTCTTT.

This clone has a handful of counts. The chain couples TRBV11-2 to TRBJ1-2, with a weak D call TRBD1 (5 bases). The CDR3 loop spans 16 amino acids. V gave up 5 bases and J gave up 0 bases, with 16 bases separating them. Germline V lookup: CDR1 SGHAT, CDR2 FQNNGV. CDR3 loop: CASSPVGGSANYGYTF. The DNA of the CDR3 is TGTGCCAGCAGCCCCGTCGGGGGGTCAGCTAACTATGGCTACACCTTC.

J is TRBJ2-2 and V is TRBV4-2; 10 bases fit TRBD1. CDR1 and CDR2 (germline): LGHNA, YNFKEQ. The CDR3 contains 16 residues. The trim removed 6 bases at V and 3 bases at J, leaving 7 bases unmatched. The CDR3 sequence is CASRDLGQGDTGELFF. CDR3 bases: TGTGCCAGCAGAGACCTCGGACAGGGGGACACCGGGGAGCTGTTTTTT.

J is TRBJ1-2 and V is TRBV7-3, with TRBD1 matching over 9 bases. CDR1 and CDR2 from the germline V gene are SGHTA and FQGTGA. The length of the CDR3 is 13 residues. The junction had 2 bases not matched to a gene; V was cut back by 0 bases and J by 9 bases. CDR3 nucleotides: TGTGCCAGCAGCTTAACGACAGGGGGAAGCTACACCTTC. Translated: CASSLTTGGSYTF.

The genes are TRBV5-1 and TRBJ1-1, with 7 bases that match TRBD1. Germline CDR1 and CDR2: SGHRS and YFSETQ. The V gene end was trimmed by 4 bases and the J gene end by 0 bases; junction bases not matched to a gene: 9. The CDR3 loop spans 16 amino acids. As DNA, the CDR3 is TGCGCCAGCAGCACCCTCGGAGGGGGCCTGAACACTGAAGCTTTCTTT. Translating gives CASSTLGGGLNTEAFF. Full variable domain (rest looked up from reference TRBV5-1 and TRBJ1-1): KAGVTQTPRYLIKTRGQQVTLSCSPISGHRSVSWYQQTPGQGLQFLFEYFSETQRNKGNFPGRFSGRQFSNSRSEMNVSTLELGDSALYLCASSTLGGGLNTEAFFGQGTRLTVV.

The CDR3 spells CASSEGTGVEKLFF. The CDR3 region has the DNA TGTGCCAGCAGTGAGGGGACAGGGGTTGAAAAACTGTTTTTT. This chain links TRBV6-1 with TRBJ1-4; 10 nucleotides line up with TRBD1. V lost 3 bases and J lost 7; bases outside the gene matches: 2. Germline CDR1 reads MNHNS; CDR2 reads SASEGT. The CDR3 extends over 14 amino acids.

The chain couples TRBV4-1 to TRBJ1-1; D is undetermined. Trimming shortened V by 3 bases and J by 5 bases, and 13 bases separated the two germline ends. The CDR3 spans 14 residues. The germline gives CDR1 MGHRA, CDR2 YSYEKL. The CDR3 DNA reads as TGCGCCAGCAGCCAGGTCGAAGGCGGTACTGAAGCTTTCTTT. This codes for CASSQVEGGTEAFF.

This sequence joins TRBV28 and TRBJ2-3, with D perhaps TRBD2 (6 bases). The V end lost 2 bases, the J end lost 0 bases, and 9 bases lay between the germline ends. CDR1 MDHEN and CDR2 SYDVKM come from the germline V gene. The CDR3 covers 15 residues. CDR3: CASSLGGFSTDTQYF. As DNA, the CDR3 is TGTGCCAGCAGTTTAGGAGGGTTTAGCACAGATACGCAGTATTTT.

This sequence joins TRBV2 and TRBJ1-2; the D gene is possibly TRBD1 (6 bases). CDR1 is SNHLY, CDR2 FYNNEI, per germline. CDR3 length: 13 amino acids. Trimming removed 3 bases from V and 6 bases from J, with 11 bases in between. Written as DNA, the CDR3 is TGTGCCAGCAGTGACCCACACAGGGATGGCTACACCTTC. Encoded protein: CASSDPHRDGYTF.

The chain uses TRBV12-3 or TRBV12-4 and TRBJ1-1; D may be TRBD1 (5 bases). The V and J ends lost 9 bases and 4 bases respectively, with 15 bases between them. This CDR3 has 13 residues. In nucleotides, the CDR3 is TGTGCCAGATTCGGGGAGGGGTTCACTGAAGCTTTCTTT. It codes for CARFGEGFTEAFF.

The gene calls are TRBV5-1 and TRBJ2-7; 7 positions agree with TRBD2. The ends lost 0 bases at V and 1 base at J; junction bases unmatched: 4. This CDR3 has 15 residues. Germline-derived CDR1 and CDR2 are SGHRS and YFSETQ. Here the CDR3 DNA reads TGCGCCAGCAGCTTGGGTGGGGGGGATTCCTACGAGCAGTACTTC. The encoded protein is CASSLGGGDSYEQYF. Complete variable domain (other parts from reference TRBV5-1 and TRBJ2-7): KAGVTQTPRYLIKTRGQQVTLSCSPISGHRSVSWYQQTPGQGLQFLFEYFSETQRNKGNFPGRFSGRQFSNSRSEMNVSTLELGDSALYLCASSLGGGDSYEQYFGPGTRLTVT.

This rearrangement joins TRBV23-1 to TRBJ1-1; no clear D gene. TRBV23-1 is filed as an ORF, its function uncertain. The V end was cut by 0 bases, the J end by 1 base, with 12 bases between. This CDR3 comprises 16 residues. The CDR3: CASSQSGPGANTEAFF. The CDR3 DNA reads as TGCGCCAGCAGTCAATCGGGCCCCGGTGCGAACACTGAAGCTTTCTTT.

This clone occurred a few times. The chain employs TRBV12-3 or TRBV12-4 and TRBJ2-2; D is unresolved. V was clipped by 2 bases and J by 6 bases, with 7 bases between them. This CDR3 has 13 amino acids. The CDR3 is CASSLYLSGELFF. CDR3 in DNA: TGTGCCAGCAGTTTATATCTGTCCGGGGAGCTGTTTTTT.

The rearrangement links TRBV18 to TRBJ2-7; unclear D gene. This CDR3 has 14 residues. Germline lookup yields CDR1 KGHSH and CDR2 LQKENI. V lost 0 bases, J lost 6 bases, and 12 bases lay in between. The CDR3 region is CASSPPLDSPEQYF. As DNA, the CDR3 is TGTGCCAGCTCACCACCCCTAGACTCCCCCGAGCAGTACTTC.

V and J are TRBV7-9 and TRBJ1-1, with D perhaps matching TRBD1 (6 bases). The germline V gene has CDR1 SEHNR and CDR2 FQNEAQ (reference sequence). The CDR3 contains 13 residues. V lost 4 bases and J lost 6, with 12 bases in between. The CDR3 is CASSSSGQSEAFF. In DNA form, the CDR3 reads TGTGCCAGCAGCTCGTCCGGACAGTCTGAAGCTTTCTTT.

V is TRBV24-1 and J is TRBJ2-7; TRBD1 matches at 10 bases. Unmatched junction bases numbered 8, after V lost 3 bases and J lost 7 bases. There are 15 residues in the CDR3. The germline V gene has CDR1 KGHDR and CDR2 SFDVKD. The CDR3 DNA sequence: TGTGCCACCAGTGATGCCACCGGGACAGGGGAAGAGCAGTACTTC. Protein: CATSDATGTGEEQYF.

The chain combines TRBV6-1 with TRBJ1-4; D gene uncertain. The germline V gene has CDR1 MNHNS and CDR2 SASEGT. This CDR3 is built from 13 residues. Trimming left V 2 bases short and J 10 bases short, with 11 bases between. The DNA for the CDR3 is TGTGCCAGCAGTGAAAGCCCTCGGGGAAAACTGTTTTTT. Its protein product is CASSESPRGKLFF.

The chain has TRBV15 and TRBJ1-5; D is unclear. Germline CDR1 LNHNV, CDR2 YYDKDF (reference sequence). V was shortened by 5 bases and J by 5 bases, with 7 bases between the two germline ends. The CDR3 contains 12 residues. CDR3 loop: CATSWPDQPQHF. The CDR3 region has the DNA TGTGCCACCAGCTGGCCTGATCAGCCCCAGCATTTT.

This chain's CDR3 is CASQGDLWGGYTF. CDR3 nucleotides: TGCGCCAGCCAGGGGGATCTCTGGGGTGGCTACACCTTC. The chain uses TRBV5-1 and TRBJ1-2, with 7 bases fitting TRBD1. Per the germline V gene, CDR1 is SGHRS and CDR2 is YFSETQ. CDR3 size: 13 residues. The V and J ends lost 7 bases and 7 bases, in that order; junction bases with no gene match: 10.

As to this clone: Other DNA sequences in this specimen translate into the identical CDR3. The chain has TRBV5-1 and TRBJ1-6; D is ambiguous. Trimming shortened V by 4 bases and J by 8 bases, and 10 bases separated the two germline ends. Germline V CDR1 and CDR2: SGHRS, YFSETQ. The CDR3 is 13 amino acids. The CDR3 reads CASSPGGDSPLHF. CDR3 bases: TGCGCCAGCAGCCCGGGTGGAGATTCACCCCTCCACTTT.

The DNA for the CDR3 is TGTGCCACCAGTGAAACCACTAGCGGGGGGCCAACAGATACGCAGTATTTT. Its protein is CATSETTSGGPTDTQYF. This chain uses TRBV24-1 with TRBJ2-3; 12 bases map to TRBD2. This CDR3 has 17 residues. J was trimmed by 3 bases and V by 4 bases; bases with no gene match: 7. Germline lookup yields CDR1 KGHDR and CDR2 SFDVKD.

The J gene is TRBJ2-7, the V gene TRBV5-1; 8 nucleotides agree with TRBD2. The CDR3 loop spans 19 amino acids. Germline CDR1 and CDR2: SGHRS and YFSETQ. Trimming at V came to 4 bases and at J to 0 bases, leaving 18 bases not matched to a gene. The CDR3 nucleotides are TGCGCCAGCAGCCGGGGGGGAGCGACTAGCCTATACTCCTCCTACGAGCAGTACTTC. Protein: CASSRGGATSLYSSYEQYF.

This chain uses TRBV13 with TRBJ1-2; D uncertain. The CDR3 has 14 amino acids. In germline, CDR1 is PRHDT, CDR2 FYEKMQ (reference sequence). Trimming shortened V by 1 base and J by 6 bases, and 12 bases separated the two germline ends. The DNA of the CDR3 is TGTGCCAGCAGCTTAGAGGAGGTTCCCGATGGCTACACCTTC. It codes for CASSLEEVPDGYTF.

The gene calls are TRBV5-1 and TRBJ2-7, with D uncertain. This CDR3 has 13 residues. Trimming stripped 2 bases from V and 3 bases from J, with 9 bases between. Germline CDR1 and CDR2: SGHRS and YFSETQ. The CDR3 DNA follows: TGCGCCAGCAGCTTCGACACTGACTACGAGCAGTACTTC. Amino acids: CASSFDTDYEQYF.

The genes are TRBV15 and TRBJ2-5, with 9 bases matching TRBD1. CDR1 is LNHNV and CDR2 is YYDKDF in the germline V gene (reference sequence). Losses at the gene ends were 4 bases for V and 5 bases for J; bases not matched to a gene: 5. This CDR3 spans 14 amino acids. CDR3 DNA: TGTGCCACCAGCAAAGTAGACAGGGGGGAGACCCAGTACTTC. Protein sequence: CATSKVDRGETQYF.

For this clone: Distinct nucleotide sequences in the sample also encode this CDR3. The chain joins TRBV5-1 to TRBJ1-1, with a tentative D call TRBD1 (5 bases). In germline, CDR1 is SGHRS, CDR2 YFSETQ. The germline V and J ends were trimmed by 1 base and 4 bases, with 8 bases remaining between them. The CDR3 spans 13 residues. For the CDR3, the DNA is TGCGCCAGCAGCTTGTCAGGGCCCACTGAAGCTTTCTTT. Amino acids: CASSLSGPTEAFF.